Listed below are T cell receptor beta chains from one sample, sequenced in a study of T cells of healthy individuals. Each CDR3 protein gets one entry after TCRdb re-called the 5' RACE reads with MiXCR. Of tens of thousands of distinct CDR3 sequences detected, over 12% appear once; the ten largest clones hold 15% to 20%. The receptor set was obtained from a human donor in good health. The CDR3 runs from the conserved cysteine through the conserved F or W. The order of the fields is CDR3 DNA, CDR3 protein, V gene, clone size, D gene, J gene. The D gene is left open where the match is weak. A clone size is listed for some rows: how often the clone was seen (once, few, many), or a class if it is expanded.

CDR3nt: TGTGCCAGCAGCTTTGGAGCAGATACGCAGTATTTT
CDR3aa: CASSFGADTQYF
v_gene: TRBV7-3
abundance: few
d_gene: -
j_gene: TRBJ2-3

CDR3nt: TGTGCTAGTGGTTTAGCGGCAGCGAACACCGGGGAGCTGTTTTTT
CDR3aa: CASGLAAANTGELFF
v_gene: TRBV12-5
abundance: many
d_gene: -
j_gene: TRBJ2-2

CDR3nt: TGCGCCAGCAGCTTGGATGTTAGCGGGGAAATCGAGCAGTACTTC
CDR3aa: CASSLDVSGEIEQYF
v_gene: TRBV5-1
abundance: many
d_gene: TRBD2
j_gene: TRBJ2-7

CDR3nt: TGTGCCAGCAGCCCAACTAGCGGGGCCACAGATACGCAGTATTTT
CDR3aa: CASSPTSGATDTQYF
v_gene: TRBV7-2
abundance: many
d_gene: TRBD2
j_gene: TRBJ2-3

CDR3nt: TGCGCCAGCAGTCTTAACAGGGCGAAAGAGACCCAGTACTTC
CDR3aa: CASSLNRAKETQYF
v_gene: TRBV23-1
abundance: many
d_gene: -
j_gene: TRBJ2-5

CDR3nt: TGTGCCAGCAGGCTTCCGGGGGATCAGACTAGCGGGAGGGGATTAACAGATACGCAGTATTTT
CDR3aa: CASRLPGDQTSGRGLTDTQYF
v_gene: TRBV11-2
abundance: -
d_gene: TRBD2
j_gene: TRBJ2-3

CDR3nt: TGTGCCAGCAGCTTAGGCCCGGCAACTTTCTTT
CDR3aa: CASSLGPATFF
v_gene: TRBV11-1
abundance: many
d_gene: -
j_gene: TRBJ1-1

CDR3nt: TGTGCCAGCAGCCAAGATCTTGAAGGGGTCGGCTACACCTTC
CDR3aa: CASSQDLEGVGYTF
v_gene: TRBV3-1
abundance: many
d_gene: -
j_gene: TRBJ1-2

CDR3nt: TGCGCCAGCAGCCTGGCCCCCACAGCGGAAGCTTTCTTT
CDR3aa: CASSLAPTAEAFF
v_gene: TRBV5-1
abundance: -
d_gene: -
j_gene: TRBJ1-1

CDR3nt: TGTGCCAGCTCACCATTGCGGGGGGACGAGCAGTACTTC
CDR3aa: CASSPLRGDEQYF
v_gene: TRBV18
abundance: -
d_gene: TRBD2
j_gene: TRBJ2-7

CDR3nt: TGTGCCATCAGTGAGTTGGTCGACAGGATGTACACCGGGGAGCTGTTTTTT
CDR3aa: CAISELVDRMYTGELFF
v_gene: TRBV10-3
abundance: -
d_gene: -
j_gene: TRBJ2-2

CDR3nt: TGTGCCAGCAGTGGGAGTGCCTCAAGCTCTGGGGCCAACGTCCTGACTTTC
CDR3aa: CASSGSASSSGANVLTF
v_gene: TRBV2
abundance: many
d_gene: -
j_gene: TRBJ2-6

CDR3nt: TGTGCCAGCACCTCCTCTGGGGCCAACGTCCTGACTTTC
CDR3aa: CASTSSGANVLTF
v_gene: TRBV6-2/TRBV6-3
abundance: many
d_gene: -
j_gene: TRBJ2-6

CDR3nt: TGTGCCACCAGTGAACACGGGACGAGGGGCGCTCAGCCCCAGCATTTT
CDR3aa: CATSEHGTRGAQPQHF
v_gene: TRBV24-1
abundance: -
d_gene: -
j_gene: TRBJ1-5

CDR3nt: TGTGCCAGCATCGGCGCCAGGGTCCCCAATCAGCCCCAGCATTTT
CDR3aa: CASIGARVPNQPQHF
v_gene: TRBV28
abundance: few
d_gene: -
j_gene: TRBJ1-5

CDR3nt: TGTGCCAGTAGTCTACAGGGTCGCAATCAGCCCCAGCATTTT
CDR3aa: CASSLQGRNQPQHF
v_gene: TRBV19
abundance: many
d_gene: -
j_gene: TRBJ1-5

CDR3nt: TGCGCCAGCGGCTATGACGGTTCCAACGAGCAGTACTTC
CDR3aa: CASGYDGSNEQYF
v_gene: TRBV5-1
abundance: few
d_gene: -
j_gene: TRBJ2-7

CDR3nt: TGTGCCAGCAGCCATGAAGGGGGGATTCAAGAGACCCAGTACTTC
CDR3aa: CASSHEGGIQETQYF
v_gene: TRBV5-4
abundance: -
d_gene: -
j_gene: TRBJ2-5

CDR3nt: TGTGCCAGCAACCGAAAGTTACCAAAAGGGACAGGGGCCTTAAATAGCAATCAGCCCCAGCATTTT
CDR3aa: CASNRKLPKGTGALNSNQPQHF
v_gene: TRBV6-1
abundance: many
d_gene: TRBD1
j_gene: TRBJ1-5

CDR3nt: TGTGCCAGTAGTCCCTCGGGGTGGGCCAACGTCCTGACTTTC
CDR3aa: CASSPSGWANVLTF
v_gene: TRBV19
abundance: many
d_gene: -
j_gene: TRBJ2-6

CDR3nt: TGCAGCGTTGAAGGCCGAGGGGCTGGGCTGTTTTTT
CDR3aa: CSVEGRGAGLFF
v_gene: TRBV29-1
abundance: many
d_gene: -
j_gene: TRBJ2-2

CDR3nt: TGTGCCATCAGCCCCGTGGGGGGAGAAGAGACCCAGTACTTC
CDR3aa: CAISPVGGEETQYF
v_gene: TRBV10-3
abundance: many
d_gene: -
j_gene: TRBJ2-5

CDR3nt: TGTGCCAGCAGCTTGGTCGCAGGGGGCTGGAATGAGCAGTTCTTC
CDR3aa: CASSLVAGGWNEQFF
v_gene: TRBV7-2
abundance: -
d_gene: TRBD1
j_gene: TRBJ2-1

CDR3nt: TGTGCCATCAGTGAATGGCAGGGCTACGAGCAGTACTTC
CDR3aa: CAISEWQGYEQYF
v_gene: TRBV10-3
abundance: few
d_gene: -
j_gene: TRBJ2-7

CDR3nt: TGCAGTGCCCGTCCAGGGACGAACACCGGGGAGCTGTTTTTT
CDR3aa: CSARPGTNTGELFF
v_gene: TRBV20-1
abundance: -
d_gene: -
j_gene: TRBJ2-2

CDR3nt: TGTGCCAGCAGTGAAGCCGCGGGGGCGTCAAGTTCACAGCATTTT
CDR3aa: CASSEAAGASSSQHF
v_gene: TRBV2
abundance: many
d_gene: -
j_gene: TRBJ1-5

CDR3nt: TGTGCCAGCAGCATTTCCGGACAGGCAACCTACAATGAGCAGTTCTTC
CDR3aa: CASSISGQATYNEQFF
v_gene: TRBV9
abundance: -
d_gene: TRBD1
j_gene: TRBJ2-1

CDR3nt: TGTGCCTCAAGTAGTGCGTATACGCAGTATTTT
CDR3aa: CASSSAYTQYF
v_gene: TRBV19
abundance: -
d_gene: -
j_gene: TRBJ2-3

CDR3nt: TGTGCCAGCAGCTTATCTCCAATCACTCGGACAGTACGGTCTTGGACCCTCCACTTT
CDR3aa: CASSLSPITRTVRSWTLHF
v_gene: TRBV7-2
abundance: many
d_gene: -
j_gene: TRBJ1-6

CDR3nt: TGCAGTGCTGCCCGGGACTTCAACTCCTACGAGCAGTACTTC
CDR3aa: CSAARDFNSYEQYF
v_gene: TRBV20-1
abundance: many
d_gene: -
j_gene: TRBJ2-7

CDR3nt: TGCGCCAGCAGCTTGGGCGGGATGGGTCAGCCCCAGCATTTT
CDR3aa: CASSLGGMGQPQHF
v_gene: TRBV5-1
abundance: -
d_gene: -
j_gene: TRBJ1-5

CDR3nt: TGCAGTGCTAATGATCCCAGCGGCAGAAACATCTACGAGCAGTACTTC
CDR3aa: CSANDPSGRNIYEQYF
v_gene: TRBV20-1
abundance: few
d_gene: -
j_gene: TRBJ2-7

CDR3nt: TGCGCCAGCAGCCAGGAAGGGATATATGGCTACACCTTC
CDR3aa: CASSQEGIYGYTF
v_gene: TRBV4-3
abundance: many
d_gene: -
j_gene: TRBJ1-2

CDR3nt: TGTGCCAGTAGGTCCAGCGGGGGCCAAGAGACCCAGTACTTC
CDR3aa: CASRSSGGQETQYF
v_gene: TRBV19
abundance: -
d_gene: TRBD2
j_gene: TRBJ2-5

CDR3nt: TGCGCCAGCAGCTTGGAGAGCGGGGGGAGCCAAGAGACCCAGTACTTC
CDR3aa: CASSLESGGSQETQYF
v_gene: TRBV5-1
abundance: -
d_gene: TRBD2
j_gene: TRBJ2-5

CDR3nt: TGCAGTGCTATAATTACAGGCAAAGAGACCCAGTACTTC
CDR3aa: CSAIITGKETQYF
v_gene: TRBV20-1
abundance: -
d_gene: -
j_gene: TRBJ2-5

CDR3nt: TGTGCCAGCAACTGGGGGTCCCTCAATGAGCAGTTCTTC
CDR3aa: CASNWGSLNEQFF
v_gene: TRBV12-3/TRBV12-4
abundance: once
d_gene: -
j_gene: TRBJ2-1

CDR3nt: TGTGCCAGCAGTTCGGGACAGAACACCGGGGAGCTGTTTTTT
CDR3aa: CASSSGQNTGELFF
v_gene: TRBV6-6
abundance: -
d_gene: -
j_gene: TRBJ2-2

CDR3nt: TGTGCCAGCAGCCCCGGGACTAGGGGTGAGCAGTTCTTC
CDR3aa: CASSPGTRGEQFF
v_gene: TRBV5-6
abundance: few
d_gene: TRBD2
j_gene: TRBJ2-1

CDR3nt: TGTGCCAGCAGTGAACAGGGGAGCTACAATGAGCAGTTCTTC
CDR3aa: CASSEQGSYNEQFF
v_gene: TRBV6-1
abundance: few
d_gene: -
j_gene: TRBJ2-1

CDR3nt: TGTGCCACCATGCGGACTTCGGAGGGTGAAAAACTGTTTTTT
CDR3aa: CATMRTSEGEKLFF
v_gene: TRBV19
abundance: many
d_gene: -
j_gene: TRBJ1-4

CDR3nt: TGCAGTGCCTCTAACCGGGAGGGAGGCGCAGATACGCAGTATTTT
CDR3aa: CSASNREGGADTQYF
v_gene: TRBV20-1
abundance: few
d_gene: TRBD2
j_gene: TRBJ2-3

CDR3nt: TGTGCCAGCAGCTTAGGCGGGAGCCAAGAGACCCAGTACTTC
CDR3aa: CASSLGGSQETQYF
v_gene: TRBV7-8
abundance: many
d_gene: TRBD2
j_gene: TRBJ2-5

CDR3nt: TGTGCCAGCAGTGAAAACAGGGGACCGTTCTTGGACGAGCAGTACTTC
CDR3aa: CASSENRGPFLDEQYF
v_gene: TRBV6-1
abundance: few
d_gene: TRBD1
j_gene: TRBJ2-7

CDR3nt: TGTGCCAGCAGTTACTCGATCGGCAATGAGCAGTTCTTC
CDR3aa: CASSYSIGNEQFF
v_gene: TRBV6-8
abundance: -
d_gene: -
j_gene: TRBJ2-1

CDR3nt: TGTGCCAGCAGCGTAGAGGCAGGTCTTGTCTTGGGGGAGCAGTACTTC
CDR3aa: CASSVEAGLVLGEQYF
v_gene: TRBV9
abundance: many
d_gene: -
j_gene: TRBJ2-7

CDR3nt: TGTGCCAGCAGCCCGTTTGACGGTAACACTGAAGCTTTCTTT
CDR3aa: CASSPFDGNTEAFF
v_gene: TRBV7-9
abundance: few
d_gene: -
j_gene: TRBJ1-1

CDR3nt: TGCAGTGCAAATCACAGGGGGCGCAGCGGCACAGATACGCAGTATTTT
CDR3aa: CSANHRGRSGTDTQYF
v_gene: TRBV20-1
abundance: few
d_gene: TRBD1
j_gene: TRBJ2-3

CDR3nt: TGTGCCTGGAGCGGGACTAGCGTTAAAAATGAGCAGTTCTTC
CDR3aa: CAWSGTSVKNEQFF
v_gene: TRBV30
abundance: -
d_gene: TRBD2
j_gene: TRBJ2-1

CDR3nt: TGTGCCAGCAGCTTCAGGAGGACTGAAGCTTTCTTT
CDR3aa: CASSFRRTEAFF
v_gene: TRBV7-2
abundance: many
d_gene: -
j_gene: TRBJ1-1

CDR3nt: TGCGCCAGCAGCCAAGTCCCGATTGGACTAGGGGGTCAGCCCCAGCATTTT
CDR3aa: CASSQVPIGLGGQPQHF
v_gene: TRBV4-3
abundance: -
d_gene: -
j_gene: TRBJ1-5

CDR3nt: TGTGCCAGCAGCGTCCGACAGGGAGGCGAGACCCAGTACTTC
CDR3aa: CASSVRQGGETQYF
v_gene: TRBV9
abundance: many
d_gene: -
j_gene: TRBJ2-5

CDR3nt: TGTGCCAGCAGTCGGGGGGGAACTTCGGACATTCAGTACTTC
CDR3aa: CASSRGGTSDIQYF
v_gene: TRBV12-3/TRBV12-4
abundance: once
d_gene: TRBD2
j_gene: TRBJ2-4

CDR3nt: TGTGCCAGCTCACCACTTCCGCCAGGCAATAATTCACCCCTCCACTTT
CDR3aa: CASSPLPPGNNSPLHF
v_gene: TRBV18
abundance: few
d_gene: -
j_gene: TRBJ1-6

CDR3nt: TGCGCCAGCAGCCCCGAAGGGAAAGGGTTCTACGAGCAGTACTTC
CDR3aa: CASSPEGKGFYEQYF
v_gene: TRBV5-1
abundance: once
d_gene: -
j_gene: TRBJ2-7

CDR3nt: TGCGCCAGCAGTGAGCACACAGAAAACTACGAGCAGTACTTC
CDR3aa: CASSEHTENYEQYF
v_gene: TRBV10-1
abundance: many
d_gene: -
j_gene: TRBJ2-7

CDR3nt: TGTGCCAGCAGCGTTAGCGGGGGGCCCCAAGAGACCCAGTACTTC
CDR3aa: CASSVSGGPQETQYF
v_gene: TRBV9
abundance: many
d_gene: TRBD2
j_gene: TRBJ2-5

CDR3nt: TGTGCCACCAGTGACCCACGACAGGGCCTTACAGATACGCAGTATTTT
CDR3aa: CATSDPRQGLTDTQYF
v_gene: TRBV24-1
abundance: few
d_gene: TRBD1
j_gene: TRBJ2-3

CDR3nt: TGCAGTGCTGGACTTAGCGGGGGCACAGATACGCAGTATTTT
CDR3aa: CSAGLSGGTDTQYF
v_gene: TRBV20-1
abundance: -
d_gene: TRBD2
j_gene: TRBJ2-3